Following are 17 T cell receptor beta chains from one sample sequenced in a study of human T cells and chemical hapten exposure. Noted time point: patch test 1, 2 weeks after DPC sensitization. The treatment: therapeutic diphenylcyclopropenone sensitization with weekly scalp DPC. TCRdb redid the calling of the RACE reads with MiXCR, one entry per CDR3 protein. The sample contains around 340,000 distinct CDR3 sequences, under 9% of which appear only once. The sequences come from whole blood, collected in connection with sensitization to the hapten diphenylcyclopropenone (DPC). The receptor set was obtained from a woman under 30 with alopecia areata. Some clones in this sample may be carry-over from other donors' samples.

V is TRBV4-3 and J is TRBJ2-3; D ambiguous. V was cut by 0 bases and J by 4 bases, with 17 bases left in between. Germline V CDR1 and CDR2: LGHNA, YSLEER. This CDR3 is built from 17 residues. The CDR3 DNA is TGCGCCAGCAGCCAAGACCCCGACCAGGCATTGGCAGATACGCAGTATTTT. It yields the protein CASSQDPDQALADTQYF.

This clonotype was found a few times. The CDR3 region is CASNRDSNQETQYF. The CDR3 DNA reads TGTGCCAGCAATCGGGACTCGAACCAAGAGACCCAGTACTTC. This chain joins TRBV6-6 and TRBJ2-5; D might be TRBD2 (6 bases). The CDR3 runs to 14 residues. V was cut by 7 bases and J by 0 bases, with 12 bases left in between. CDR1 and CDR2 from the germline V gene are MNHNY and SVGAGI (reference sequence).

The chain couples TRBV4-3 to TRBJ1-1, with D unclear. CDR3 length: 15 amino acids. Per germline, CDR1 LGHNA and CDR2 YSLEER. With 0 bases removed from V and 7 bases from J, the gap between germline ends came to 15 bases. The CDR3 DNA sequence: TGCGCCAGCAGCCAAGATAGCCCCGGAGTTATTGAAGCTTTCTTT. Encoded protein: CASSQDSPGVIEAFF.

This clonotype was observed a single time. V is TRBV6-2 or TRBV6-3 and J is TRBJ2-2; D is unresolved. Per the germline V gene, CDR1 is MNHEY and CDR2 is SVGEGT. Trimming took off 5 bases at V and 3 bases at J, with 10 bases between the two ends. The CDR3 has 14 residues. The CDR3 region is CASSHAWDTGELFF. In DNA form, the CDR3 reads TGTGCCAGCAGTCACGCATGGGACACCGGGGAGCTGTTTTTT.

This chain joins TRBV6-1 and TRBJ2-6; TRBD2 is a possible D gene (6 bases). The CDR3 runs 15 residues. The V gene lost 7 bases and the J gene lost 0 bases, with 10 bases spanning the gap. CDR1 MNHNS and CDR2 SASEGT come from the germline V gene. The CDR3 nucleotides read TGTGCCAGCATTGGCGGGATCTCTGGGGCCAACGTCCTGACTTTC. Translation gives CASIGGISGANVLTF.

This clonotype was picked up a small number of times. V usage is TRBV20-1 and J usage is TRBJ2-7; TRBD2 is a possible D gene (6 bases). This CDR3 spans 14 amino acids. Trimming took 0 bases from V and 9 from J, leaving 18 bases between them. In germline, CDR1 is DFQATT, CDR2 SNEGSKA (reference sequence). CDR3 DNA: TGCAGTGCTAGAGATTACGGGAGAACCTCACGGCAGTACTTC. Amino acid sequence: CSARDYGRTSRQYF.

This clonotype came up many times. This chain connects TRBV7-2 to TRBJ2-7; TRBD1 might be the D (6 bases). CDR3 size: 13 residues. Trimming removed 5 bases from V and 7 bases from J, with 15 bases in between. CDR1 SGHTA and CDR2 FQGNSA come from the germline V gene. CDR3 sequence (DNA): TGTGCCAGCAGCCGCGACAGGCCCGTGGAGCAGTACTTC. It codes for CASSRDRPVEQYF.

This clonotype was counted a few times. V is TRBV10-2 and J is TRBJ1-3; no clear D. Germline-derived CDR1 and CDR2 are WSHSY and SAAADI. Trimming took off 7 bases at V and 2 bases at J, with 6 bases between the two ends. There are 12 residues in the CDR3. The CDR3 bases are TGCGCCAGCAAAGTTGCTGGAAACACCATATATTTT. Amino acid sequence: CASKVAGNTIYF.

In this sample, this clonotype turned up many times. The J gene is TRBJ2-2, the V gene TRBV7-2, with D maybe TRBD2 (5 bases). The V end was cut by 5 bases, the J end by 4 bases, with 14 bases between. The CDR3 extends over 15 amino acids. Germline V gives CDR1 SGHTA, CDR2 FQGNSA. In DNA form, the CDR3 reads TGTGCCAGCAGCCGAGAGGGTCCAGGCACCGGGGAGCTGTTTTTT. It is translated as CASSREGPGTGELFF.

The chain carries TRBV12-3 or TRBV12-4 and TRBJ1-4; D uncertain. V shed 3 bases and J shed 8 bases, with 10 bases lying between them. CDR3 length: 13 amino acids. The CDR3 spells CASSFREPEKLFF. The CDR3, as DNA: TGTGCCAGCAGTTTTAGGGAGCCCGAAAAACTGTTTTTT.

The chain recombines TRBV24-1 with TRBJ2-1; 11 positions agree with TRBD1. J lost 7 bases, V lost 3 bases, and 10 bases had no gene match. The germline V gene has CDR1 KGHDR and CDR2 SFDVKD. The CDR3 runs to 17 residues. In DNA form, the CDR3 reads TGTGCCACCAGTGATCACACAGGGACAGGGGGTGGAAATGAGCAGTTCTTC. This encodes CATSDHTGTGGGNEQFF.

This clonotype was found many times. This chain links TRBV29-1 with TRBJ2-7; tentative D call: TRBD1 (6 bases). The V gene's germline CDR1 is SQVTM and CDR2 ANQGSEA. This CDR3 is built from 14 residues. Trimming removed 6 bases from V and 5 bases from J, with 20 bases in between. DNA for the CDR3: TGCAGCGTCGATCCCCAGGGGATGGTCGACGAGCAGTACTTC. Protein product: CSVDPQGMVDEQYF.

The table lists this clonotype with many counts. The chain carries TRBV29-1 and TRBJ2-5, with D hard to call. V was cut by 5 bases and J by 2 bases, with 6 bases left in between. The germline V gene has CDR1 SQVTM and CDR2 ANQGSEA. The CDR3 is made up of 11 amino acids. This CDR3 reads CSVLQQETQYF. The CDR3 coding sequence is TGCAGCGTTTTACAGCAAGAGACCCAGTACTTC.

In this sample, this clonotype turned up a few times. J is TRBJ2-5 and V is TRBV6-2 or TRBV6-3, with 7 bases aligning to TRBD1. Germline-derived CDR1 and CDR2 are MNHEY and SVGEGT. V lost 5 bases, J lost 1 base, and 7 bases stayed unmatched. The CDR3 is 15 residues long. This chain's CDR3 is CASSPGQSFQETQYF. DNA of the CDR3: TGTGCCAGCAGTCCGGGACAGTCTTTCCAAGAGACCCAGTACTTC.

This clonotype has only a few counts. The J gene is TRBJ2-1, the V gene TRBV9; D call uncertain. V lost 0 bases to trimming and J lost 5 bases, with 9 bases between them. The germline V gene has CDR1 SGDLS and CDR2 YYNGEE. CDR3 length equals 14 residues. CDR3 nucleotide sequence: TGTGCCAGCAGCGTAGCGCTCCGGAACAATGAGCAGTTCTTC. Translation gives CASSVALRNNEQFF.

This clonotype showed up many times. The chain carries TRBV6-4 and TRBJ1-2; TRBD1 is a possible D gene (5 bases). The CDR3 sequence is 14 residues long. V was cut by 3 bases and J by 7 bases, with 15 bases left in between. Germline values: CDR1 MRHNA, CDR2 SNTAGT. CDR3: CASSERRQGSGYTF. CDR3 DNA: TGTGCCAGCAGTGAAAGGCGCCAGGGAAGTGGCTACACCTTC.

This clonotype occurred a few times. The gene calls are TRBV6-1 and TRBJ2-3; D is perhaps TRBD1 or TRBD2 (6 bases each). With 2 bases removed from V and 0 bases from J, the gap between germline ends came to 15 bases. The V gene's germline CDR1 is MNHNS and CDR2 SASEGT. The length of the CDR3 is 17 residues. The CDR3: CASSERRGATSTDTQYF. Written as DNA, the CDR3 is TGTGCCAGCAGTGAAAGAAGGGGGGCCACTAGCACAGATACGCAGTATTTT.